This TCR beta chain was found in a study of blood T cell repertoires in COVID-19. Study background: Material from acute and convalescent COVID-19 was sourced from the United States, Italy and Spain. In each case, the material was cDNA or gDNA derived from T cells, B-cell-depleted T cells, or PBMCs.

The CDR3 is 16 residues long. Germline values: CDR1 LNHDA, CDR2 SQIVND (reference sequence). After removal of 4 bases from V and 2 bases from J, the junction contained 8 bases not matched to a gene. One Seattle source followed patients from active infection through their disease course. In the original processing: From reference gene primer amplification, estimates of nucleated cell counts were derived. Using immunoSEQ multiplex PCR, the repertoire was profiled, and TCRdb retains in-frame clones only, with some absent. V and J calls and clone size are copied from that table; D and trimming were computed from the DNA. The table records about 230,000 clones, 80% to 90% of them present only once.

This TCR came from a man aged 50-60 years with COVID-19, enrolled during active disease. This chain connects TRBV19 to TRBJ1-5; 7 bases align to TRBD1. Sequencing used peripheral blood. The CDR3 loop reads CASSTSTGFGNQPQHF. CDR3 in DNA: TGTGCCAGTAGTACTTCGACAGGGTTTGGCAATCAGCCCCAGCATTTT.